This note documents a single T cell receptor beta chain sequence. PCR used 60 Vbeta primers and 13 Jbeta primers. Generated by immunoSEQ multiplex PCR, the TCRdb table keeps only in-frame clones and is missing some. Here the sample spans approximately 190,000 clones, 84% being singletons. The data were obtained in a study of cytomegalovirus exposure and HLA in healthy donors. Germline V gene sequence: CDR1 SGHRS, CDR2 YFSETQ. This CDR3 has 13 residues. V was pared by 4 bases and J by 7 bases, with 15 bases between. Sequencing was performed on PBMCs. The source of this sequence is a woman aged 45-59 years in good health and CMV-seropositive. The V call is TRBV5-1, the J call TRBJ2-7; D might be TRBD2 (6 bases). CDR3 residues: CASSPGGALEQYF. DNA for the CDR3: TGCGCCAGCAGCCCCGGGGGTGCGTTGGAGCAGTACTTC. The full variable domain, completed using reference TRBV5-1 and TRBJ2-7, is KAGVTQTPRYLIKTRGQQVTLSCSPISGHRSVSWYQQTPGQGLQFLFEYFSETQRNKGNFPGRFSGRQFSNSRSEMNVSTLELGDSALYLCASSPGGALEQYFGPGTRLTVT.